This T cell receptor (beta chain) was sequenced in a study of T cells in Graves' hyperthyroidism and ophthalmopathy. This clonotype was counted at least ten times. The antigen is undetermined. Clinical symptoms, serum thyroxine and TRAb, thyroid ultrasound and orbital computed tomography were used for the diagnoses. V shed 4 bases and J shed 2 bases, with 11 bases lying between them. Germline CDR1 and CDR2: ENHRY and SYGVKD. The CDR3 sequence is 14 residues long. Researchers amplified the TCR beta CDR3 regions from RNA transcripts. Using the HTBI primer set, a first-round RT-PCR was run on the TCR CDR3. Each CDR3 protein is one row after TCRdb ran MiXCR on the multiplex PCR reads. The table shows some 370,000 distinct CDR3 sequences, with around 15% occurring only once. Overall study findings and caveats: A model of 13 V-J pairs discriminated ophthalmopathy from stable hyperthyroidism.

The sequenced sample consisted of blood. This TCR derives from a man aged 45-65 years with Graves' ophthalmopathy. The chain joins TRBV10-3 to TRBJ1-1; D may be TRBD1 (6 bases). The CDR3 sequence is CAISARDTNTEAFF. CDR3 coding DNA: TGTGCCATCAGTGCCCGGGACACTAACACTGAAGCTTTCTTT.